What follows are 16 T cell receptor beta chains derived from one specimen sequenced in a study of OX40 agonist ivuxolimab in advanced cancers. Clones were read by immunoSEQ multiplex PCR, and TCRdb kept only the in-frame ones, dropping some. Here the sample spans about 45,000 clones, roughly 82% being singletons. Here the sequenced sample was CD4+ or CD8+ T cells sorted from blood, taken in a trial of the OX40 agonist ivuxolimab. The receptors were gathered from an adult with an advanced solid tumor such as melanoma, head and neck, liver or kidney cancer.

The genes are TRBV2 and TRBJ2-1, with 10 bases aligning to TRBD2. Germline trimming cut 5 bases from V and 8 bases from J; bases unmatched to any gene: 6. Per germline, CDR1 SNHLY and CDR2 FYNNEI. CDR3 size: 14 residues. The CDR3 coding sequence is TGTGCCAGCAGTCCGAGCGGGAGGGCCCATGAGCAGTTCTTC. It encodes CASSPSGRAHEQFF. The full variable domain, in which reference TRBV2 and TRBJ2-1 provide the parts outside the CDR3, is EPEVTQTPSHQVTQMGQEVILRCVPISNHLYFYWYRQILGQKVEFLVSFYNNEISEKSEIFDDQFSVERPDGSNFTLKIRSTKLEDSAMYFCASSPSGRAHEQFFGPGTRLTVL.

This clone was detected a few times. This chain joins TRBV5-1 and TRBJ1-1; D is perhaps TRBD1 (6 bases). Trimming pared 4 bases from V and 6 bases from J, leaving 19 bases between. This CDR3 has 15 residues. CDR1 SGHRS and CDR2 YFSETQ come from the germline V gene. This CDR3 reads CASSGAQGRSAEAFF. The CDR3 DNA reads as TGCGCCAGCAGCGGGGCACAGGGAAGGTCGGCTGAAGCTTTCTTT.

The chain uses TRBV28 and TRBJ1-5, with 9 bases matching TRBD1. Per the germline V gene, CDR1 is MDHEN and CDR2 is SYDVKM. J lost 3 bases, V lost 6 bases, and 9 bases had no gene match. CDR3 length: 16 amino acids. CDR3 residues: CASSAPGQGFNQPQHF. The DNA for the CDR3 is TGTGCCAGCAGCGCCCCCGGACAGGGGTTCAATCAGCCCCAGCATTTT.

The CDR3 is CAIKGGGARSEQFF. The CDR3 bases are TGTGCCATAAAGGGGGGGGGCGCCCGCAGTGAGCAGTTCTTC. The J gene is TRBJ2-1, the V gene TRBV6-5, with D possibly matching TRBD2 (7 bases). V was trimmed by 10 bases and J by 9 bases, leaving 22 bases between them. Germline values: CDR1 MNHEY, CDR2 SVGAGI. The CDR3 spans 14 residues.

The chain links TRBV6-1 to TRBJ1-2; D is perhaps TRBD1 (5 bases). The germline gives CDR1 MNHNS, CDR2 SASEGT. V was cut by 5 bases and J by 8 bases, with 15 bases left in between. This CDR3 contains 13 residues. CDR3 nucleotides: TGTGCCAGCAGTCCCCAGGGAGTCGAGGGCTACACCTTC. Protein: CASSPQGVEGYTF.

This clone was counted only a few times. The chain links TRBV5-1 to TRBJ2-7, with D possibly called TRBD1 or TRBD2 (6 bases each). The length of the CDR3 is 14 residues. Germline CDR1 SGHRS, CDR2 YFSETQ. Trimming left V 3 bases short and J 7 bases short, with 17 bases between. CDR3 sequence: CASSYVPGAGEQYF. Here the CDR3 DNA reads TGCGCCAGCAGCTATGTCCCGGGGGCGGGGGAGCAGTACTTC.

This clone was detected only a few times. V gene TRBV11-2 combines with J gene TRBJ1-1; possibly TRBD1 for D (6 bases). The V gene lost 5 bases and the J gene lost 3 bases, with 16 bases spanning the gap. The CDR3 consists of 15 residues. CDR1 SGHAT and CDR2 FQNNGV come from the germline V gene. The CDR3 protein is CASSSFQGRYTEAFF. In nucleotides, the CDR3 is TGTGCCAGCAGCAGCTTCCAGGGGAGGTACACTGAAGCTTTCTTT.

The rearrangement joins TRBV7-9 to TRBJ1-5, with a possible D match to TRBD1 (6 bases). The V end was cut by 5 bases, the J end by 6 bases, with 14 bases between. The CDR3 spans 14 residues. Per germline, CDR1 SEHNR and CDR2 FQNEAQ (reference sequence). The CDR3 protein is CASSHDGGGQPQHF. CDR3 bases: TGTGCCAGCAGCCACGACGGGGGCGGTCAGCCCCAGCATTTT.

V and J are TRBV7-2 and TRBJ2-1; a possible D gene is TRBD2 (5 bases). The CDR3 runs 18 residues. Germline CDR1 is SGHTA and CDR2 is FQGNSA. The V end was cut by 0 bases, the J end by 2 bases, with 17 bases between. The CDR3 loop reads CASSLAGWEWKAYNEQFF. The CDR3 nucleotides read TGTGCCAGCAGCTTAGCGGGCTGGGAGTGGAAGGCCTACAATGAGCAGTTCTTC. The full variable domain, completed using reference TRBV7-2 and TRBJ2-1, is GAGVSQSPSNKVTEKGKDVELRCDPISGHTALYWYRQSLGQGLEFLIYFQGNSAPDKSGLPSDRFSAERTGGSVSTLTIQRTQQEDSAVYLCASSLAGWEWKAYNEQFFGPGTRLTVL.

The chain couples TRBV6-5 to TRBJ1-2; 8 bases match TRBD1. The CDR3 has 13 amino acids. CDR1 and CDR2 (germline): MNHEY, SVGAGI. With V trimmed by 5 bases and J by 8 bases, 7 bases remained unmatched. The CDR3 loop is CASSPTGAGGYTF. The CDR3, as DNA: TGTGCCAGCAGTCCGACAGGGGCGGGAGGCTACACCTTC.

The gene calls are TRBV5-8 and TRBJ1-2; D call uncertain. V was shortened by 6 bases and J by 0 bases, with 21 bases between the two germline ends. The germline gives CDR1 SGHTS, CDR2 YDEGEE. This CDR3 contains 17 residues. This chain's CDR3 is CASTPTGFQLSNYGYTF. CDR3 DNA sequence: TGTGCCAGCACCCCTACGGGGTTCCAGCTGTCTAACTATGGCTACACCTTC.

This clone came up once. This chain joins TRBV7-2 and TRBJ2-3; tentatively, D is TRBD2 (7 bases). Germline V gene sequence: CDR1 SGHTA, CDR2 FQGNSA. The CDR3 is made up of 15 amino acids. With 1 base removed from V and 4 bases from J, the gap between germline ends came to 12 bases. The CDR3 nucleotides read TGTGCCAGCAGCTTAGGGGGGGGCGGGCCAGATACGCAGTATTTT. It yields the protein CASSLGGGGPDTQYF.

This chain joins TRBV4-1 and TRBJ1-2, with D maybe TRBD1 (5 bases). Germline V gives CDR1 MGHRA, CDR2 YSYEKL. V was pared by 0 bases and J by 7 bases, with 15 bases between. This CDR3 is built from 15 residues. The CDR3 sequence is CASSQEGAGGTGYTF. The DNA of the CDR3 is TGCGCCAGCAGCCAAGAAGGCGCGGGAGGGACTGGCTACACCTTC.

This chain joins TRBV10-1 and TRBJ2-3; D is uncertain. CDR1 and CDR2 from the germline V gene are WNHNN and SYGVQD (reference sequence). Between the trimmed V and J ends, which lost 4 bases and 2 bases, there was a span of 10 bases. The CDR3 is made up of 14 amino acids. The CDR3 here is CASSGSRSTDTQYF. CDR3 coding DNA: TGCGCCAGCAGTGGCAGTAGGTCCACAGATACGCAGTATTTT.

Comment on this clone: Mismatch with germline at one junction end may stem from a read error. J is TRBJ2-7 and V is TRBV5-1; D ambiguous. CDR3 length: 11 residues. Looked up from germline, CDR1 is SGHRS and CDR2 is YFSETQ. The DNA for the CDR3 is TGTGCCAGCAGCTTACGGGACGAGCAGTACTTC. It codes for CASSLRDEQYF.

CDR3 coding DNA: TGCGCCAGCTATAGCGGCTACACCGGGGAGCTGTTTTTT. Translating it yields CASYSGYTGELFF. V and J are TRBV5-1 and TRBJ2-2; a weak D match, TRBD2 (6 bases). The CDR3 is 13 residues long. Trimming removed 7 bases from V and 3 bases from J, with 10 bases in between. Germline CDR1 is SGHRS and CDR2 is YFSETQ.